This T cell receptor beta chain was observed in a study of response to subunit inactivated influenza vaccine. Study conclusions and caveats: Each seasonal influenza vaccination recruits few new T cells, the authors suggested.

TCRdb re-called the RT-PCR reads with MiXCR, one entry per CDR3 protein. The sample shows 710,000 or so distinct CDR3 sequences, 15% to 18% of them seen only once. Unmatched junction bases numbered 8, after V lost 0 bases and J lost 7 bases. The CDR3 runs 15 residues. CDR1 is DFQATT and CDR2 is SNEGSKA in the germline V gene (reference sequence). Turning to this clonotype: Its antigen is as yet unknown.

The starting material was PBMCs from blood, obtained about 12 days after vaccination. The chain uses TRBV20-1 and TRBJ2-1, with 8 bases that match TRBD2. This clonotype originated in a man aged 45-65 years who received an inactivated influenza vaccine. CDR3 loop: CSAREPTGTRNEQFF. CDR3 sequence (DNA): TGCAGTGCTAGAGAGCCGACCGGGACTAGAAATGAGCAGTTCTTC.